This T cell receptor (beta chain) derives from a study of blood T cells in healthy people across ages. A second 7 to 11 cycle PCR used barcoded and J-beta primers. Each cDNA molecule, via a template-switch adaptor with 12 random nucleotides, was tagged. TCRdb ran MiXCR on the 5' RACE reads and lists one entry per CDR3 protein. The sample shows around 990,000 distinct CDR3 sequences, approximately 25% of them seen only once. This clonotype was detected only a few times. This sample also belongs to another study, concerning T cells of mothers and their children. That work adds: For cDNA synthesis, the complete extracted RNA was used (roughly 1.5 ug per 15 ul).

The sequence came from a girl aged 2 to 10 in good health. Input material: blood.

The CDR3 region is CASSLIGADRGPDTQYF. CDR3 bases: TGTGCCAGCAGCTTGATTGGTGCGGACAGGGGGCCAGATACGCAGTATTTT. The V call is TRBV5-6, the J call TRBJ2-3; the match to TRBD1 covers 11 bases. With 1 base clipped from V and 4 bases from J, the junction kept 8 bases outside the gene matches. The germline V gene encodes CDR1 SGHDT and CDR2 YYEEEE. There are 17 residues in the CDR3.